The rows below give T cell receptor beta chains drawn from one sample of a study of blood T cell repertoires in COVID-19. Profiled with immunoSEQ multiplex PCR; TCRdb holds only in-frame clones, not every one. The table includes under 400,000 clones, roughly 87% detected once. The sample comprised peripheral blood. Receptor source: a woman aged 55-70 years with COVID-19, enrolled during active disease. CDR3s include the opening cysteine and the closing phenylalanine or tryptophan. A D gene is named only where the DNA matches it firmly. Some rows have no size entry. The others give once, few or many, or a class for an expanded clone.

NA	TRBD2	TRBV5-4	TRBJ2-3	CASSSDLAGGSDTQYF	TGTGCCAGCAGCTCAGACCTAGCGGGGGGGTCAGATACGCAGTATTTT
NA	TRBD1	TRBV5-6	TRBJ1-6	CASSLDSTGTSPLHF	TGTGCCAGCAGCTTGGACTCGACAGGGACGTCACCCCTCCACTTT
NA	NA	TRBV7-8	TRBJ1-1	CASSRGGATEAFF	TGTGCCAGCAGCCGGGGGGGGGCTACTGAAGCTTTCTTT
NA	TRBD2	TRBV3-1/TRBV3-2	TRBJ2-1	CASSPRTSRNEQFF	TGTGCCAGCAGCCCCCGGACTAGCAGAAATGAGCAGTTCTTC
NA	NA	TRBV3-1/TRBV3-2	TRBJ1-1	CASSQPPTGTEAFF	TGTGCCAGCAGCCAACCCCCGACGGGCACTGAAGCTTTCTTT
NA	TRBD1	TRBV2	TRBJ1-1	CASRGGQANTEAFF	TGTGCCAGCAGGGGAGGACAGGCGAACACTGAAGCTTTCTTT
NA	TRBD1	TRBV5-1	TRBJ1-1	CASSLDRGRTEAFF	TGCGCCAGCAGCTTGGACAGGGGAAGGACTGAAGCTTTCTTT
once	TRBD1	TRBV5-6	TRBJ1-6	CASTLTGQIYSPLHF	TGTGCCAGTACCCTAACGGGACAGATCTATTCACCCCTCCACTTT
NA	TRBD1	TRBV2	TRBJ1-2	CASSTGGQGHYGYTF	TGTGCCAGCAGTACAGGGGGACAGGGACACTATGGCTACACCTTC
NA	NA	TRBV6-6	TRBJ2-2	CASSDWGAGELFF	TGTGCCAGCAGTGACTGGGGGGCCGGGGAGCTGTTTTTT
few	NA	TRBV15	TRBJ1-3	CATSRETVPGNTIYF	TGTGCCACCAGCAGAGAGACAGTGCCCGGAAACACCATATATTTT
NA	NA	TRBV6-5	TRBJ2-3	CASSYEFTDTQYF	TGTGCCAGCAGTTACGAGTTCACAGATACGCAGTATTTT
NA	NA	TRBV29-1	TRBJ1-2	CSVDYGYTF	TGCAGCGTCGACTATGGCTACACCTTC
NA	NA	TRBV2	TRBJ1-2	CASGKGGGNYGYTF	TGTGCCAGCGGAAAAGGCGGGGGTAACTATGGCTACACCTTC
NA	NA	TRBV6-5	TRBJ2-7	CASSTMGRSSYEQYF	TGTGCCAGCAGTACTATGGGGAGGAGCTCCTACGAGCAGTACTTC
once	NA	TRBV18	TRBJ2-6	CASSPSGNSGANVLTF	TGTGCCAGCTCACCAAGTGGCAACTCTGGGGCCAACGTCCTGACTTTC
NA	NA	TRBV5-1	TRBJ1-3	CASSGRDIFSGNTIYF	TGCGCCAGCAGCGGCCGGGACATCTTCTCTGGAAACACCATATATTTT
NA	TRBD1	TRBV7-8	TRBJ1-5	CASSFGQAYSNQPQHF	TGTGCCAGCAGCTTCGGACAGGCTTATAGCAATCAGCCCCAGCATTTT
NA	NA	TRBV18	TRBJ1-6	CASSQGTQNSPLHF	TGTGCCAGCTCACAGGGGACACAAAATTCACCCCTCCACTTT
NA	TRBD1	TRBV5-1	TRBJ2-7	CASSLGGQVTYEQYF	TGCGCCAGCAGCTTGGGTGGACAGGTTACCTACGAGCAGTACTTC
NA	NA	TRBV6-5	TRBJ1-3	CAGGGQGRAGNTIYF	TGTGCCGGGGGGGGGCAGGGGCGAGCTGGAAACACCATATATTTT
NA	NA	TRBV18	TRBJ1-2	CASSPPTGNGYTF	TGTGCCAGCTCACCTCCGACAGGCAATGGCTACACCTTC
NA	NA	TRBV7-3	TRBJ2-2	CASRTAGTLNTGELFF	TGTGCCAGCAGGACCGCGGGGACTTTGAACACCGGGGAGCTGTTTTTT
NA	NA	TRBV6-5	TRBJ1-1	CASSYSRHTNTEAFF	TGTGCCAGCAGTTACTCGAGACATACGAACACTGAAGCTTTCTTT
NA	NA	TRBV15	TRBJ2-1	CATSRLTGSIGQFF	TGTGCCACCAGCAGACTGACAGGCTCCATCGGGCAGTTCTTC
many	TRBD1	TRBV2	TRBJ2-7	CASRNRGLYEQYF	TGTGCCAGCAGAAACAGGGGGCTCTACGAGCAGTACTTC
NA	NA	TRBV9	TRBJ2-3	CASSVAGSLGPDTQYF	TGTGCCAGCAGCGTAGCAGGGTCCTTAGGCCCAGATACGCAGTATTTT
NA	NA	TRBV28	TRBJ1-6	CASSLRQGNSPLHF	TGTGCCAGCAGTTTACGGCAGGGTAATTCACCCCTCCACTTT
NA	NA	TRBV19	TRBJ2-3	CASSIRGIPPDTQYF	TGTGCCAGTAGTATAAGGGGAATCCCCCCAGATACGCAGTATTTT
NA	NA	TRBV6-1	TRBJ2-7	CASSETGGEDEQYF	TGTGCCAGCAGTGAAACCGGCGGTGAAGACGAGCAGTACTTC
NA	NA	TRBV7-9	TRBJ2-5	CASIQEGRDQETQYF	TGTGCCAGCATCCAGGAGGGCAGGGACCAAGAGACCCAGTACTTC
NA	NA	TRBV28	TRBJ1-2	CASSWTGSYTF	TGTGCCAGCAGCTGGACCGGGAGCTACACCTTC
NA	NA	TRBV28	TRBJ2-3	CASSLSTGPDTQYF	TGTGCCAGCAGTTTATCAACAGGGCCAGATACGCAGTATTTT
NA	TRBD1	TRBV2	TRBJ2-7	CASSYGQGLSYEQYF	TGTGCCAGCAGTTACGGACAGGGCCTTTCCTACGAGCAGTACTTC
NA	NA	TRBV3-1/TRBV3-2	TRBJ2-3	CASSQAAGPTSTDTQYF	TGTGCCAGCAGCCAAGCGGCGGGACCTACTAGCACAGATACGCAGTATTTT
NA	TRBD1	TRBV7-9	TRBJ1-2	CASSVDRGLNGYTF	TGTGCCAGCAGCGTGGACAGGGGGCTCAATGGCTACACCTTC
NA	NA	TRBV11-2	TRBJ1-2	CASSLQGGYTF	TGTGCCAGCAGCTTACAGGGTGGCTACACCTTC
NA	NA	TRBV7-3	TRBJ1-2	CASSFGGRAIDGYTF	TGTGCCAGCAGCTTTGGCGGGAGGGCCATCGATGGCTACACCTTC
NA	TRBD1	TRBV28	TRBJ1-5	CASSLYGQGFNQPQHF	TGTGCCAGCAGTCTCTATGGACAGGGGTTCAATCAGCCCCAGCATTTT
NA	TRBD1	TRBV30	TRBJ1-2	CAWSEGAGYGYTF	TGTGCCTGGAGTGAGGGGGCTGGCTATGGCTACACCTTC
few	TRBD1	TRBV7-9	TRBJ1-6	CASSPGTGNNSPLHF	TGTGCCAGCAGCCCCGGGACAGGGAACAATTCACCCCTCCACTTT
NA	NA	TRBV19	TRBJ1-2	CASSGTGTLIYGYTF	TGTGCCAGTAGTGGAACCGGGACACTAATCTATGGCTACACCTTC
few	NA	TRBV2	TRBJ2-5	CASTYQETQYF	TGTGCCAGCACTTACCAAGAGACCCAGTACTTC